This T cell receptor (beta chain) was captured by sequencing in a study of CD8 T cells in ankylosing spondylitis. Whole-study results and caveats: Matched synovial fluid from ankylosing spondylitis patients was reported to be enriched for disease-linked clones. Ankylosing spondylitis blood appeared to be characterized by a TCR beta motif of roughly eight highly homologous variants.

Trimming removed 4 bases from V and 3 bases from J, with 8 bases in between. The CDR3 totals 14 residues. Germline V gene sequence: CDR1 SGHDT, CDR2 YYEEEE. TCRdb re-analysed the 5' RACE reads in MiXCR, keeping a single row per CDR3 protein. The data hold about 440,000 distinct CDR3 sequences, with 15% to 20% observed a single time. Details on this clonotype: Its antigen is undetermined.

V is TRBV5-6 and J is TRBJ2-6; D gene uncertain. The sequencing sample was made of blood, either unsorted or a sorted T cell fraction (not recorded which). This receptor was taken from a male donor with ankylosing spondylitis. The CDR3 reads CASSPRVGANVLTF. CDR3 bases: TGTGCCAGCAGCCCAAGGGTTGGGGCCAACGTCCTGACTTTC.